Listed below are T cell receptor beta chains from one sample, sequenced in a study of blood T cell repertoires in COVID-19. Generated by immunoSEQ multiplex PCR, the TCRdb table keeps only in-frame clones and is missing some. The sample has approximately 290,000 clones; about nine tenths are singletons. The sample consisted of peripheral blood. The receptors here all came from a man aged 18 to 29 with active or convalescent COVID-19. CDR3s include the opening cysteine and the closing phenylalanine or tryptophan. The order of the fields is D gene, J gene, clone size, V gene, CDR3 protein, CDR3 DNA. D genes are given only for firm matches. Size is stated for part of the rows, as once, few or many counts, or as a class when the clone is expanded.

D gene: .; J gene: TRBJ1-4; clone size: .; V gene: TRBV29-1; CDR3 protein: CSAATGLGANEKLFF; CDR3 DNA: TGCAGCGCTGCGACAGGCCTAGGGGCTAATGAAAAACTGTTTTTT
D gene: .; J gene: TRBJ2-3; clone size: .; V gene: TRBV27; CDR3 protein: CASSLAGTTDTQYF; CDR3 DNA: TGTGCCAGCAGTTTAGCGGGGACTACAGATACGCAGTATTTT
D gene: TRBD2; J gene: TRBJ2-5; clone size: .; V gene: TRBV18; CDR3 protein: CASSPYSGRASGETQYF; CDR3 DNA: TGTGCCAGCTCACCGTACAGCGGGAGGGCATCGGGGGAGACCCAGTACTTC
D gene: .; J gene: TRBJ1-4; clone size: .; V gene: TRBV4-3; CDR3 protein: CASSRQAPATNEKLFF; CDR3 DNA: TGCGCCAGCAGCCGACAAGCCCCTGCAACTAATGAAAAACTGTTTTTT
D gene: .; J gene: TRBJ2-2; clone size: .; V gene: TRBV9; CDR3 protein: CASTRSRTGELFF; CDR3 DNA: TGTGCCAGTACCAGGTCCAGGACCGGGGAGCTGTTTTTT
D gene: .; J gene: TRBJ2-2; clone size: once; V gene: TRBV7-8; CDR3 protein: CASSLDRAGELFF; CDR3 DNA: TGTGCCAGCAGCTTAGATCGCGCCGGGGAGCTGTTTTTT
D gene: .; J gene: TRBJ1-2; clone size: .; V gene: TRBV5-1; CDR3 protein: CASSLTRNRNGYTF; CDR3 DNA: TGCGCCAGCAGCTTGACACGAAACAGGAATGGCTACACCTTC
D gene: .; J gene: TRBJ1-1; clone size: .; V gene: TRBV14; CDR3 protein: CASSTGPHTEAFF; CDR3 DNA: TGTGCCAGCAGTACAGGTCCGCACACTGAAGCTTTCTTT
D gene: .; J gene: TRBJ1-1; clone size: few; V gene: TRBV15; CDR3 protein: CATSQTYTEAFF; CDR3 DNA: TGTGCCACCAGTCAAACCTATACTGAAGCTTTCTTT
D gene: TRBD2; J gene: TRBJ2-2; clone size: .; V gene: TRBV5-6; CDR3 protein: CASSFRTSALLTGELFF; CDR3 DNA: TGTGCCAGCAGCTTTAGGACTAGCGCTCTTTTAACCGGGGAGCTGTTTTTT
D gene: .; J gene: TRBJ1-2; clone size: .; V gene: TRBV19; CDR3 protein: CASSRQAGNYGYTF; CDR3 DNA: TGTGCCAGTAGCCGACAGGCAGGAAACTATGGCTACACCTTC
D gene: .; J gene: TRBJ2-1; clone size: .; V gene: TRBV27; CDR3 protein: CASSFDGTLFLGEQFF; CDR3 DNA: TGTGCCAGCAGTTTCGATGGGACTCTCTTTTTGGGTGAGCAGTTCTTC
D gene: .; J gene: TRBJ1-1; clone size: few; V gene: TRBV21-1; CDR3 protein: CASSDRGQRESAFF; CDR3 DNA: TGTGCCAGCAGCGACAGGGGGCAACGAGAATCGGCTTTCTTT
D gene: .; J gene: TRBJ2-7; clone size: .; V gene: TRBV24-1; CDR3 protein: CARGLCYEQYF; CDR3 DNA: TGTGCCAGGGGACTTTGCTACGAGCAGTACTTC
D gene: .; J gene: TRBJ2-3; clone size: .; V gene: TRBV25-1; CDR3 protein: CASSGQGRSYTQYF; CDR3 DNA: TGTGCCAGCAGTGGGCAGGGGAGATCATATACGCAGTATTTT
D gene: .; J gene: TRBJ2-7; clone size: .; V gene: TRBV6-5; CDR3 protein: CASTENYEQYF; CDR3 DNA: TGTGCCAGCACGGAGAACTACGAGCAGTACTTC
D gene: TRBD2; J gene: TRBJ2-1; clone size: .; V gene: TRBV29-1; CDR3 protein: CSGWRAGGPQEQFF; CDR3 DNA: TGCAGTGGCTGGAGAGCGGGAGGGCCTCAAGAGCAGTTCTTC
D gene: .; J gene: TRBJ1-1; clone size: once; V gene: TRBV19; CDR3 protein: CASSDSGNTEAFF; CDR3 DNA: TGTGCCAGTAGCGACAGTGGGAACACTGAAGCTTTCTTT
D gene: .; J gene: TRBJ1-3; clone size: once; V gene: TRBV12-5; CDR3 protein: CASGLSPGAGNTIYF; CDR3 DNA: TGTGCTAGTGGTTTGTCACCGGGAGCTGGAAACACCATATATTTT
D gene: .; J gene: TRBJ1-2; clone size: .; V gene: TRBV9; CDR3 protein: CASSPSLTGGTYGYTF; CDR3 DNA: TGTGCCAGCAGCCCATCTCTTACCGGAGGGACCTATGGCTACACCTTC
D gene: TRBD1; J gene: TRBJ1-1; clone size: .; V gene: TRBV5-1; CDR3 protein: CASSLGTGTGSNTEAFF; CDR3 DNA: TGCGCCAGCAGCCTGGGGACCGGGACAGGATCGAACACTGAAGCTTTCTTT
D gene: .; J gene: TRBJ2-3; clone size: .; V gene: TRBV13; CDR3 protein: CARRGRGADTQYF; CDR3 DNA: TGTGCCCGCAGGGGGCGGGGGGCAGATACGCAGTATTTT
D gene: TRBD1; J gene: TRBJ1-2; clone size: once; V gene: TRBV7-9; CDR3 protein: CASSSLPISRQGDTF; CDR3 DNA: TGTGCCAGCAGCTCCCTCCCAATTTCTAGACAGGGAGACACCTTC
D gene: .; J gene: TRBJ2-7; clone size: .; V gene: TRBV19; CDR3 protein: CASSTLTSLFYEQYF; CDR3 DNA: TGTGCCAGTAGTACCTTGACAAGCCTATTCTACGAGCAGTACTTC
D gene: .; J gene: TRBJ2-7; clone size: .; V gene: TRBV7-9; CDR3 protein: CASAPALRAPYEQYF; CDR3 DNA: TGTGCCAGCGCCCCCGCCCTCAGGGCCCCCTACGAGCAGTACTTC
D gene: .; J gene: TRBJ1-2; clone size: .; V gene: TRBV6-2/TRBV6-3; CDR3 protein: CASSYASSTGNYGYTF; CDR3 DNA: TGTGCCAGCAGTTACGCGTCCTCGACAGGCAACTATGGCTACACCTTC
D gene: TRBD1; J gene: TRBJ1-2; clone size: .; V gene: TRBV12-3/TRBV12-4; CDR3 protein: CASRTQGFGYTF; CDR3 DNA: TGTGCCAGCAGGACACAGGGGTTTGGCTACACCTTC
D gene: .; J gene: TRBJ2-5; clone size: .; V gene: TRBV2; CDR3 protein: CASSDIRVETQYF; CDR3 DNA: TGTGCCAGCAGTGACATTCGAGTGGAGACCCAGTACTTC
D gene: TRBD1; J gene: TRBJ1-2; clone size: .; V gene: TRBV3-1/TRBV3-2; CDR3 protein: CASSLGQRAGGYTF; CDR3 DNA: TGTGCCAGCAGCCTGGGACAGAGGGCGGGTGGCTACACCTTC
D gene: .; J gene: TRBJ2-3; clone size: .; V gene: TRBV9; CDR3 protein: CASSLRGLGGTDTQYF; CDR3 DNA: TGTGCCAGCAGCCTACGCGGACTAGGGGGGACAGATACGCAGTATTTT
D gene: TRBD1; J gene: TRBJ2-3; clone size: .; V gene: TRBV7-9; CDR3 protein: CASSVGTGRTDTQYF; CDR3 DNA: TGTGCCAGCAGCGTCGGGACAGGTCGCACAGATACGCAGTATTTT
D gene: .; J gene: TRBJ2-3; clone size: .; V gene: TRBV14; CDR3 protein: CASSLERTDTQYF; CDR3 DNA: TGTGCCAGCAGCCTTGAGCGGACAGATACGCAGTATTTT
D gene: .; J gene: TRBJ1-2; clone size: .; V gene: TRBV7-3; CDR3 protein: CASSLTPGESYGYTF; CDR3 DNA: TGTGCCAGCAGCTTAACACCAGGGGAGAGCTATGGCTACACCTTC
D gene: .; J gene: TRBJ2-1; clone size: .; V gene: TRBV7-9; CDR3 protein: CASSLYRAAYNEQFF; CDR3 DNA: TGTGCCAGCAGCTTGTACAGGGCGGCCTACAATGAGCAGTTCTTC
D gene: TRBD2; J gene: TRBJ2-1; clone size: .; V gene: TRBV7-9; CDR3 protein: CASSSPTSGGRGEQFF; CDR3 DNA: TGTGCCAGCAGTTCGCCGACTAGCGGGGGAAGGGGGGAGCAGTTCTTC
D gene: TRBD1; J gene: TRBJ2-7; clone size: .; V gene: TRBV14; CDR3 protein: CASSPGQGPYEQYF; CDR3 DNA: TGTGCCAGCAGCCCGGGACAGGGTCCCTACGAGCAGTACTTC
D gene: .; J gene: TRBJ1-2; clone size: few; V gene: TRBV3-1/TRBV3-2; CDR3 protein: CASSHTYGYTF; CDR3 DNA: TGTGCCAGCAGCCATACATATGGCTACACCTTC
D gene: .; J gene: TRBJ1-4; clone size: .; V gene: TRBV4-1; CDR3 protein: CASSQPTTAPNEKLFF; CDR3 DNA: TGCGCCAGCAGCCAACCCACGACAGCTCCTAATGAAAAACTGTTTTTT
D gene: TRBD1; J gene: TRBJ2-7; clone size: once; V gene: TRBV15; CDR3 protein: CATSNVQGISSYEQYF; CDR3 DNA: TGTGCCACCAGCAACGTACAGGGGATTAGCTCCTACGAGCAGTACTTC
D gene: .; J gene: TRBJ2-7; clone size: .; V gene: TRBV4-2; CDR3 protein: CASSQSNSYEQYF; CDR3 DNA: TGTGCCAGCAGCCAAAGCAACTCCTACGAGCAGTACTTC
D gene: TRBD2; J gene: TRBJ2-7; clone size: .; V gene: TRBV10-3; CDR3 protein: CATRTSGSSYEQYF; CDR3 DNA: TGTGCCACCCGGACTAGCGGGAGCTCCTACGAGCAGTACTTC
D gene: TRBD2; J gene: TRBJ2-2; clone size: few; V gene: TRBV7-7; CDR3 protein: CASRDAGANTGELFF; CDR3 DNA: TGTGCCAGCAGGGATGCGGGGGCGAACACCGGGGAGCTGTTTTTT
D gene: .; J gene: TRBJ1-6; clone size: .; V gene: TRBV4-1; CDR3 protein: CASSQLGVGNSPLHF; CDR3 DNA: TGCGCCAGCAGCCAGCTAGGGGTGGGAAATTCACCCCTCCACTTT
D gene: TRBD2; J gene: TRBJ2-1; clone size: .; V gene: TRBV18; CDR3 protein: CATVAGATYNEQFF; CDR3 DNA: TGTGCCACCGTAGCGGGAGCCACCTACAATGAGCAGTTCTTC
D gene: TRBD1; J gene: TRBJ2-7; clone size: .; V gene: TRBV5-1; CDR3 protein: CASSWTGQGSNYEQYF; CDR3 DNA: TGCGCCAGCAGCTGGACAGGACAGGGATCAAACTACGAGCAGTACTTC
D gene: TRBD1; J gene: TRBJ1-3; clone size: .; V gene: TRBV5-1; CDR3 protein: CASTNRTGPSHGNTIYF; CDR3 DNA: TGCGCCAGCACAAACAGGACAGGGCCCAGTCACGGAAACACCATATATTTT
D gene: .; J gene: TRBJ1-2; clone size: .; V gene: TRBV9; CDR3 protein: CASSVALDRPYGYTF; CDR3 DNA: TGTGCCAGCAGCGTAGCCTTAGACAGGCCCTATGGCTACACCTTC
D gene: TRBD2; J gene: TRBJ2-1; clone size: .; V gene: TRBV7-9; CDR3 protein: CASGPIVTSGFQPYNEQFF; CDR3 DNA: TGTGCCAGCGGGCCGATTGTGACTAGCGGGTTCCAGCCCTACAATGAGCAGTTCTTC
D gene: .; J gene: TRBJ1-2; clone size: .; V gene: TRBV7-8; CDR3 protein: CASSPRRDQGRHYGYTF; CDR3 DNA: TGTGCCAGCAGCCCTCGAAGGGATCAGGGAAGGCACTATGGCTACACCTTC
D gene: .; J gene: TRBJ2-1; clone size: .; V gene: TRBV9; CDR3 protein: CASSPRGGVSFSEQFF; CDR3 DNA: TGTGCCAGCAGCCCCCGAGGCGGGGTTTCGTTTAGTGAGCAGTTCTTC
D gene: TRBD2; J gene: TRBJ2-1; clone size: few; V gene: TRBV7-9; CDR3 protein: CASRGTSYNEQFF; CDR3 DNA: TGTGCCAGCAGAGGGACTAGTTACAATGAGCAGTTCTTC
D gene: .; J gene: TRBJ2-1; clone size: .; V gene: TRBV6-6; CDR3 protein: CASSYSRTRGSNEQFF; CDR3 DNA: TGTGCCAGCAGTTACTCCAGGACTAGGGGGTCCAATGAGCAGTTCTTC
D gene: .; J gene: TRBJ1-2; clone size: .; V gene: TRBV11-2; CDR3 protein: CASSLVRILTLQGFYGYTF; CDR3 DNA: TGTGCCAGCAGCTTAGTCCGGATTCTGACACTACAGGGATTCTATGGCTACACCTTC
D gene: TRBD1; J gene: TRBJ1-2; clone size: few; V gene: TRBV28; CDR3 protein: CASSFRDRGQGGYTF; CDR3 DNA: TGTGCCAGCAGTTTCCGGGACAGGGGGCAAGGTGGCTACACCTTC
D gene: .; J gene: TRBJ2-1; clone size: .; V gene: TRBV21-1; CDR3 protein: CASSRSGAVLDNEQFF; CDR3 DNA: TGTGCCAGCAGCAGGTCAGGGGCTGTGCTAGACAATGAGCAGTTCTTC
D gene: TRBD2; J gene: TRBJ2-7; clone size: .; V gene: TRBV6-1; CDR3 protein: CASSEESGSVYEQYF; CDR3 DNA: TGTGCCAGCAGTGAAGAGAGCGGGAGTGTTTACGAGCAGTACTTC
D gene: TRBD1; J gene: TRBJ1-4; clone size: .; V gene: TRBV5-6; CDR3 protein: CASSRGQGLNEKLFF; CDR3 DNA: TGTGCCAGCAGCCGAGGACAGGGGTTAAATGAAAAACTGTTTTTT